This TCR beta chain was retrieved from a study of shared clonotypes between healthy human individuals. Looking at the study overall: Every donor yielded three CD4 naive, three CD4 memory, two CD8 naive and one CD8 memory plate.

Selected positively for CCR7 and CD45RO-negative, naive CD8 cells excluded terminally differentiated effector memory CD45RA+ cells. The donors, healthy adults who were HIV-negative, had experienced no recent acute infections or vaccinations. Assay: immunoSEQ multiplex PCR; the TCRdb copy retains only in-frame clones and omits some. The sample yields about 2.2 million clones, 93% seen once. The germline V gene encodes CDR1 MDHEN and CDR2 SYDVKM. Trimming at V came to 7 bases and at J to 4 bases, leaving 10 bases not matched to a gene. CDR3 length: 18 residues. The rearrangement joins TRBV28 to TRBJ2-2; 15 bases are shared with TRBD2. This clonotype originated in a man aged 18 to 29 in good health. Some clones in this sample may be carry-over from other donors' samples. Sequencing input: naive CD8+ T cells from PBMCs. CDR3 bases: TGTGCCAGCACCCCACCCGGGACTAGCGGGAGGTTCACCGGGGAGCTGTTTTTT. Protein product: CASTPPGTSGRFTGELFF.